This T cell receptor beta chain was retrieved from a study of CXCR3-negative and CXCR3-positive naive CD8 T cells. Preparation of TRB cDNA libraries relied on 5' RACE carrying UMI labels. TCRdb reprocessed the 5' RACE reads and reports one entry per CDR3 protein, with no DNA. The sample table includes about 89,000 distinct CDR3 sequences. A few hundred thousand cells per CD8+ T cell subset were flow-sorted in triplicate. As for this clonotype: Its specificity is unknown.

Study-wide findings and caveats: Comparison of naive CXCR3-negative and CXCR3-positive cells revealed similar TRBV-TRBJ usage, while memory cells differed. Diversity was high in both naive subsets and much lower in memory cells. CXCR3-negative naive cells had less hydrophobic TRB CDR3s than did CXCR3-positive naive cells.

Germline CDR1 and CDR2: MNHNS and SASEGT. The CDR3 has 17 amino acids. V is TRBV6-1 and J is TRBJ2-7; TCRdb's D call of TRBD1 is untestable without DNA. This TCR derives from a human donor in good health. Some clones in this sample may be carry-over from other donors' samples. Sequenced sample: naive CXCR3+ CD8+ T cells from blood. The subset is: CD45RO-CCR7+CD27+CD95- naive CD8+ T cells expressing CXCR3 (TNR3+). CDR3 amino acids: CASSEAIRTGITYEQYF.